The 14 T cell receptor beta chains reported below all come from one sample, sequenced in a study of regulatory T cells in long-lasting Graves disease. TCR beta libraries were built with iRepertoire HTBI primers and Arm-PCR of CDR3 regions. TCRdb analysed the multiplex PCR reads with MiXCR anew, one entry per CDR3 protein. The sample carries 550,000 to 700,000 distinct CDR3 sequences, 15% to 20% recorded once. This sample's time point: newly diagnosed GD, antithyroid drugs for less than 3 months. Following extraction of RNA from PBMCs, that RNA was used to make the TCR library. This same sample was also part of a study on T cells in Graves' hyperthyroidism and ophthalmopathy.

Sequences were derived from peripheral blood mononuclear cells (PBMCs), sampled at new diagnosis, from a patient treated with antithyroid drugs. The origin of the receptors is a young man with Graves disease.

This clonotype has a handful of counts. This rearrangement joins TRBV6-2 or TRBV6-3 to TRBJ2-7; D is possibly TRBD2 (6 bases). Per germline, CDR1 MNHEY and CDR2 SVGEGT. V lost 5 bases to trimming and J lost 7 bases, with 18 bases between them. The CDR3 loop spans 14 amino acids. CDR3 loop: CASSEAPGEVEQYF. The CDR3 DNA is TGTGCCAGCAGTGAAGCCCCCGGGGAGGTGGAGCAGTACTTC.

This clonotype was picked up many times. This chain links TRBV2 with TRBJ2-6, with 12 bases fitting TRBD2. The CDR3 runs 18 residues. V trimming: 7 bases; J trimming: 3 bases; junction bases outside the gene matches: 10. Germline V gives CDR1 SNHLY, CDR2 FYNNEI. The CDR3 DNA reads as TGTGCCAGCACCCTAGAGACTAGCGGGAGTGGTGGGGCCAACGTCCTGACTTTC. This encodes CASTLETSGSGGANVLTF.

This clonotype was counted once. The chain carries TRBV18 and TRBJ1-1, with TRBD1 identical over 10 bases. V was clipped by 4 bases and J by 1 base; unmatched bases: 6. Germline CDR1 KGHSH, CDR2 LQKENI. This CDR3 has 16 amino acids. CDR3 bases: TGTGCCAGCTCACTCGAGACAGGGGGCCGGAACACTGAAGCTTTCTTT. The encoded protein is CASSLETGGRNTEAFF. Full variable domain (missing parts from reference TRBV18 and TRBJ1-1): NAGVMQNPRHLVRRRGQEARLRCSPMKGHSHVYWYRQLPEEGLKFMVYLQKENIIDESGMPKERFSAEFPKEGPSILRIQQVVRGDSAAYFCASSLETGGRNTEAFFGQGTRLTVV.

This clonotype was detected only a few times. V gene TRBV28 combines with J gene TRBJ2-7; 7 bases map to TRBD2. CDR3 size: 15 residues. Germline-derived CDR1 and CDR2 are MDHEN and SYDVKM. The junction had 3 bases not matched to a gene; V was cut back by 1 base and J by 0 bases. This CDR3 reads CASSLLGTNSYEQYF. For the CDR3, the DNA is TGTGCCAGCAGTTTATTGGGGACTAACTCCTACGAGCAGTACTTC. The whole variable domain, remainder taken from reference TRBV28 and TRBJ2-7, is DVKVTQSSRYLVKRTGEKVFLECVQDMDHENMFWYRQDPGLGLRLIYFSYDVKMKEKGDIPEGYSVSREKKERFSLILESASTNQTSMYLCASSLLGTNSYEQYFGPGTRLTVT.

This clonotype was seen many times. The rearrangement uses TRBV7-8 and TRBJ2-7; 7 positions match TRBD1. The CDR3 runs 15 residues. Germline CDR1 SGHVS, CDR2 FQNEAQ. Germline trimming cut 5 bases from V and 3 bases from J; bases unmatched to any gene: 10. The CDR3 nucleotides are TGTGCCAGCAGCGGAATAGAGACAGGGATCTACGAGCAGTACTTC. This encodes CASSGIETGIYEQYF.

This clonotype was counted ten times or more. CDR3 in amino acids: CASSPRDVSYNEQFF. CDR3 nucleotides: TGTGCCAGCTCACCACGGGACGTATCCTACAATGAGCAGTTCTTC. This rearrangement joins TRBV18 to TRBJ2-1; D may be TRBD1 or TRBD2 (5 bases each). The CDR3 runs 15 residues. Deletions cut 1 base from V and 1 base from J, with 8 bases between. Germline V CDR1 and CDR2: KGHSH, LQKENI.

This clonotype was counted between two and nine times. The chain has TRBV10-3 and TRBJ2-3, with 10 bases lining up with TRBD1. CDR3 length equals 16 residues. Per germline, CDR1 ENHRY and CDR2 SYGVKD. Trimming removed 3 bases from V and 4 bases from J; junction bases left unmatched: 7. The CDR3 reads CAISEPGTGESDTQYF. In nucleotides, the CDR3 is TGTGCCATCAGTGAACCCGGGACAGGGGAGTCAGATACGCAGTATTTT.

This clonotype has ten or more counts. The V gene is TRBV5-1, the J gene TRBJ2-7; D is uncertain. There are 12 residues in the CDR3. CDR1 is SGHRS, CDR2 YFSETQ, per germline. The V and J ends lost 3 bases and 5 bases respectively, with 9 bases between them. The CDR3 DNA follows: TGCGCCAGCAGCTACAACGGGCACGAGCAGTACTTC. This translates into CASSYNGHEQYF.

The chain recombines TRBV7-9 with TRBJ1-6, with a weak D call TRBD1 (6 bases). V shed 5 bases and J shed 7 bases, with 15 bases lying between them. This CDR3 contains 15 residues. Germline CDR1 reads SEHNR; CDR2 reads FQNEAQ (reference sequence). The CDR3 nucleotides are TGTGCCAGCAGCCCGTCCCAGGGGCCCAATTCACCCCTCCACTTT. This translates into CASSPSQGPNSPLHF.

This clonotype was detected only a few times. The chain recombines TRBV20-1 with TRBJ2-7; 7 bases line up with TRBD1. The V gene end was trimmed by 5 bases and the J gene end by 1 base; junction bases not matched to a gene: 11. The length of the CDR3 is 15 residues. Germline CDR1 reads DFQATT; CDR2 reads SNEGSKA (reference sequence). In DNA, the CDR3 is TGCAGTGCTTGGGAACAGGGGTCCTCTTCCTACGAGCAGTACTTC. This translates into CSAWEQGSSSYEQYF.

Ten or more counts support this clonotype. The chain uses TRBV20-1 and TRBJ1-2, with D unresolved. Germline loops: CDR1 DFQATT, CDR2 SNEGSKA (reference sequence). The CDR3 length is 9 residues. The CDR3 region is CKRSGGYTF. In DNA, the CDR3 is TGCAAGCGATCCGGGGGCTACACCTTC.

This clonotype was seen ten or more times. V gene TRBV5-1 combines with J gene TRBJ2-7, with 10 bases fitting TRBD2. In germline, CDR1 is SGHRS, CDR2 YFSETQ. This CDR3 has 16 amino acids. V was pared by 3 bases and J by 0 bases, with 6 bases of the junction left unmatched. CDR3 DNA: TGCGCCAGCAGCTCAAAGGCTAGCGGGAGCTCCTACGAGCAGTACTTC. Protein product: CASSSKASGSSYEQYF.

This clonotype was counted ten times or more. This chain uses TRBV11-3 with TRBJ2-1; either TRBD1 or TRBD2 may fit D (5 bases each). CDR1 and CDR2 (germline): SGHNT, YENEEA. The CDR3 covers 14 residues. Trimming stripped 5 bases from V and 6 bases from J, with 14 bases between. CDR3 in DNA: TGTGCCAGCAGCCCACCGGGGCGTGGCAATGAGCAGTTCTTC. This encodes CASSPPGRGNEQFF.

The chain joins TRBV14 to TRBJ2-7; 7 positions match TRBD2. The V and J ends lost 8 bases and 3 bases, in that order; junction bases with no gene match: 4. The CDR3 runs to 12 residues. The germline CDR1 and CDR2 sequences are SGHDN and FVKESK. CDR3 nucleotide sequence: TGTGCCAGCGGGAGGGGAGGCTACGAGCAGTACTTC. This translates into CASGRGGYEQYF.